Listed below are T cell receptor beta chains from one sample, sequenced in a study of spatial heterogeneity in lung cancer. Via MiXCR, TCRdb re-called the 5' RACE reads, giving one row per CDR3 protein. The sample holds about 5,700 distinct CDR3 sequences, 3% to 4.5% seen once. Material: lung tumor tissue, obtained at surgery. These receptors came from a female donor with early-stage non-small cell lung cancer. The CDR3 runs from the conserved cysteine through the conserved F or W. D genes are given only for firm matches. Sizes are listed as once, few or many counts, or a class when the clone is expanded.

d_gene: TRBD1
v_gene: TRBV6-6
abundance: many
j_gene: TRBJ1-1
CDR3aa: CASSRYRQGNTEAFF
CDR3nt: TGTGCCAGCAGCCGATATAGACAGGGGAACACTGAAGCTTTCTTT

d_gene: TRBD1
v_gene: TRBV2
abundance: medium-sized
j_gene: TRBJ2-7
CDR3aa: CASDEQGSNYEQYF
CDR3nt: TGTGCCAGCGACGAACAGGGGAGCAACTACGAGCAGTACTTC

d_gene: .
v_gene: TRBV3-1
abundance: medium-sized
j_gene: TRBJ1-1
CDR3aa: CASSQGTEAFF
CDR3nt: TGTGCCAGCAGCCAGGGTACTGAAGCTTTCTTT

d_gene: .
v_gene: TRBV28
abundance: medium-sized
j_gene: TRBJ2-7
CDR3aa: CATLSYEQYF
CDR3nt: TGTGCCACCCTAAGCTACGAGCAGTACTTC

d_gene: TRBD2
v_gene: TRBV5-1
abundance: medium-sized
j_gene: TRBJ2-1
CDR3aa: CASGTSGTSYNEQFF
CDR3nt: TGCGCCAGCGGAACTAGCGGGACTTCCTACAATGAGCAGTTCTTC

d_gene: TRBD2
v_gene: TRBV20-1
abundance: medium-sized
j_gene: TRBJ2-7
CDR3aa: CSASLAGVSYEQYF
CDR3nt: TGCAGTGCTAGCCTAGCGGGAGTCTCCTACGAGCAGTACTTC

d_gene: .
v_gene: TRBV5-1
abundance: many
j_gene: TRBJ1-4
CDR3aa: CASSFDSATNEKLFF
CDR3nt: TGCGCCAGCAGCTTTGACAGTGCAACTAATGAAAAACTGTTTTTT

d_gene: .
v_gene: TRBV2
abundance: many
j_gene: TRBJ2-2
CDR3aa: CASTRAQAGELFF
CDR3nt: TGTGCCAGCACAAGGGCTCAAGCCGGGGAGCTGTTTTTT

d_gene: TRBD2
v_gene: TRBV28
abundance: many
j_gene: TRBJ2-7
CDR3aa: CASSLTAGGEQYF
CDR3nt: TGTGCCAGCAGTTTAACAGCGGGAGGTGAGCAGTACTTC

d_gene: TRBD1
v_gene: TRBV6-1
abundance: many
j_gene: TRBJ1-2
CDR3aa: CASTSPAGQGISAYGYTF
CDR3nt: TGTGCCAGCACCTCCCCAGCGGGACAGGGGATTTCGGCCTATGGCTACACCTTC

d_gene: .
v_gene: TRBV5-1
abundance: medium-sized
j_gene: TRBJ1-2
CDR3aa: CASSGAGGYTF
CDR3nt: TGCGCCAGCAGCGGGGCAGGCGGCTACACCTTC

d_gene: TRBD1
v_gene: TRBV2
abundance: medium-sized
j_gene: TRBJ1-5
CDR3aa: CASRDGQGVARPQHF
CDR3nt: TGTGCCAGCAGAGATGGACAGGGGGTTGCCAGGCCCCAGCATTTT

d_gene: TRBD1
v_gene: TRBV12-3/TRBV12-4
abundance: few
j_gene: TRBJ2-1
CDR3aa: CASTLGDRESEQFF
CDR3nt: TGTGCCAGCACCCTGGGGGACAGGGAATCTGAGCAGTTCTTC

d_gene: TRBD2
v_gene: TRBV19
abundance: many
j_gene: TRBJ2-1
CDR3aa: CASSVSGSSYNEQFF
CDR3nt: TGTGCCAGTAGTGTTAGCGGGAGCTCCTACAATGAGCAGTTCTTC

d_gene: TRBD2
v_gene: TRBV11-2
abundance: medium-sized
j_gene: TRBJ2-7
CDR3aa: CASSLGTSGYTYEQYF
CDR3nt: TGTGCCAGCAGCTTAGGGACTAGCGGTTATACCTACGAGCAGTACTTC

d_gene: .
v_gene: TRBV7-2
abundance: medium-sized
j_gene: TRBJ2-7
CDR3aa: CASSLGGTGYEQYF
CDR3nt: TGTGCCAGCAGCTTAGGCGGGACGGGCTACGAGCAGTACTTC

d_gene: .
v_gene: TRBV20-1
abundance: medium-sized
j_gene: TRBJ2-3
CDR3aa: CSAGGLNSYTDTQYF
CDR3nt: TGCAGTGCGGGCGGACTTAACTCGTACACAGATACGCAGTATTTT

d_gene: .
v_gene: TRBV5-1
abundance: medium-sized
j_gene: TRBJ2-3
CDR3aa: CASSLRVTDTQYF
CDR3nt: TGCGCCAGCAGCTTGCGGGTAACAGATACGCAGTATTTT

d_gene: .
v_gene: TRBV2
abundance: medium-sized
j_gene: TRBJ2-3
CDR3aa: CASSELAGDTQYF
CDR3nt: TGTGCCAGCAGTGAACTCGCGGGAGATACGCAGTATTTT

d_gene: .
v_gene: TRBV20-1
abundance: many
j_gene: TRBJ2-1
CDR3aa: CSAPRGWSSYNEQFF
CDR3nt: TGCAGTGCCCCGAGGGGGTGGAGCTCCTACAATGAGCAGTTCTTC

d_gene: TRBD1
v_gene: TRBV4-1
abundance: many
j_gene: TRBJ2-3
CDR3aa: CASTHRDRGIGTQYF
CDR3nt: TGCGCCAGCACTCACCGGGACAGGGGGATTGGTACGCAGTATTTT

d_gene: .
v_gene: TRBV12-3/TRBV12-4
abundance: many
j_gene: TRBJ2-3
CDR3aa: CASSRDKLQYF
CDR3nt: TGTGCCAGCAGTCGGGACAAGCTCCAGTATTTT

d_gene: .
v_gene: TRBV2
abundance: medium-sized
j_gene: TRBJ2-1
CDR3aa: CASKRTYNEQFF
CDR3nt: TGTGCCAGCAAAAGAACGTACAATGAGCAGTTCTTC

d_gene: .
v_gene: TRBV11-2
abundance: medium-sized
j_gene: TRBJ2-7
CDR3aa: CASSLAGKMYEQYF
CDR3nt: TGTGCCAGCAGCTTAGCTGGTAAGATGTATGAGCAGTACTTC

d_gene: .
v_gene: TRBV6-2/TRBV6-3
abundance: many
j_gene: TRBJ1-2
CDR3aa: CASSSIGRGFYGYTF
CDR3nt: TGTGCCAGCAGTTCTATCGGACGGGGCTTCTATGGCTACACCTTC

d_gene: .
v_gene: TRBV5-1
abundance: many
j_gene: TRBJ2-1
CDR3aa: CASSLEGTGNNEQFF
CDR3nt: TGCGCCAGCAGCTTGGAAGGGACGGGGAACAATGAGCAGTTCTTC

d_gene: .
v_gene: TRBV27
abundance: few
j_gene: TRBJ1-4
CDR3aa: CASSLSSRTREKLFF
CDR3nt: TGTGCCAGCAGTTTATCTTCCCGGACACGTGAAAAACTGTTTTTT